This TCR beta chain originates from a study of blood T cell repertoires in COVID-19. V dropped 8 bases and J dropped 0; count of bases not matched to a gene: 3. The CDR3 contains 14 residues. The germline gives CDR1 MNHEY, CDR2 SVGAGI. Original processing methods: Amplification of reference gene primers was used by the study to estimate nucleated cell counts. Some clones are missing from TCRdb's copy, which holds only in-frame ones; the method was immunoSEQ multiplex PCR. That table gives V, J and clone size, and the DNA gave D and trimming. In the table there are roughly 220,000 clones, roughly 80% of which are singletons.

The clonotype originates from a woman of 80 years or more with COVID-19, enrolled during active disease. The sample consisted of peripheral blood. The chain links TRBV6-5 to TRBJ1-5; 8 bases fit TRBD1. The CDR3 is CASRTGTSNQPQHF. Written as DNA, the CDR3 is TGTGCCAGCCGGACAGGGACTAGCAATCAGCCCCAGCATTTT.